What follows are 17 T cell receptor beta chains derived from one specimen sequenced in a study of post-analysis software for immune sequencing data. Whole-study results and caveats: The five TRBV segments detected at higher frequency in patients than in controls included TRBV5-6, TRBV5-1 and TRBV20-1.

Unique molecular identifiers were built into the TCR beta cDNA libraries. A single record per CDR3 protein comes from TCRdb applying MiXCR to the PCR reads. The sample consists of roughly 670,000 distinct CDR3 sequences, around 64% of them appearing once. These TCRs' antigens remain unknown. The sequencing input was blood. These receptors all come from a girl aged 2 to 10 with multiple sclerosis.

The chain recombines TRBV5-1 with TRBJ2-5; D unresolved. The CDR3 is made up of 12 amino acids. CDR1 and CDR2 (germline): SGHRS, YFSETQ. Trimming shortened V by 0 bases and J by 4 bases, and 4 bases separated the two germline ends. As DNA, the CDR3 is TGCGCCAGCAGCTTGGAGATAGAGACCCAGTACTTC. Translation: CASSLEIETQYF.

A few counts support this clonotype. This rearrangement joins TRBV29-1 to TRBJ2-3; 7 nucleotides line up with TRBD1. The CDR3 runs 11 residues. From germline, CDR1 is SQVTM and CDR2 ANQGSEA. The J segment lost 5 bases and the V segment lost 8 bases, leaving 4 bases of the junction unmatched. CDR3 DNA sequence: TGCAGCTTATACAGGGGAGATACGCAGTATTTT. The encoded protein is CSLYRGDTQYF.

The V and J genes are TRBV29-1 and TRBJ1-1, with 9 bases fitting TRBD1. V shed 6 bases, J shed 3 bases, and the junction held 8 bases outside the gene matches. The CDR3 covers 14 residues. Germline V gene lookup returns CDR1 SQVTM and CDR2 ANQGSEA. Written as DNA, the CDR3 is TGCAGCGTCCGGACAGGGGAGGAGGACACTGAAGCTTTCTTT. It codes for CSVRTGEEDTEAFF.

The chain couples TRBV4-3 to TRBJ2-1; 10 bases align to TRBD1. CDR1 is LGHNA and CDR2 is YSLEER in the germline V gene. The CDR3 contains 16 residues. With 1 base clipped from V and 7 bases from J, the junction kept 7 bases outside the gene matches. CDR3 nucleotide sequence: TGCGCCAGCAGCCAAGGGGGCGGACAGGGGGGAAATGAGCAGTTCTTC. Translated: CASSQGGGQGGNEQFF.

The chain links TRBV5-1 to TRBJ2-1; the match to TRBD1 covers 9 bases. Germline V gene data show CDR1 as SGHRS and CDR2 as YFSETQ. Losses at the gene ends were 4 bases for V and 0 bases for J; bases not matched to a gene: 5. CDR3 size: 16 residues. The CDR3 DNA reads TGCGCCAGCAGCAGGGGACAGGGAAGCTCCTACAATGAGCAGTTCTTC. Its translation: CASSRGQGSSYNEQFF.

The J gene is TRBJ1-1, the V gene TRBV10-3; tentatively, D is TRBD1 (6 bases). V lost 6 bases and J lost 0, with 11 bases in between. Looked up from germline, CDR1 is ENHRY and CDR2 is SYGVKD. The CDR3 runs to 14 residues. The CDR3 reads CAISVDRLNTEAFF. The CDR3 DNA reads TGTGCCATCAGCGTGGACAGACTGAACACTGAAGCTTTCTTT.

This chain joins TRBV10-3 and TRBJ2-3, with TRBD1 identical over 7 bases. V trimming: 0 bases; J trimming: 4 bases; junction bases outside the gene matches: 13. There are 18 residues in the CDR3. Germline lookup yields CDR1 ENHRY and CDR2 SYGVKD. The CDR3 reads CAISESVGFGQGADTQYF. The CDR3 DNA sequence: TGTGCCATCAGTGAGTCCGTCGGTTTTGGGCAGGGGGCAGATACGCAGTATTTT.

This clonotype was seen a few times. The CDR3 is CASRGGGRTDTQYF. CDR3 bases: TGTGCCAGCAGGGGTGGGGGCCGCACAGATACGCAGTATTTT. This rearrangement joins TRBV11-2 to TRBJ2-3, with D possibly being TRBD1 (6 bases). Trimming took off 6 bases at V and 1 base at J, with 11 bases between the two ends. CDR3 size: 14 residues. The V gene's germline CDR1 is SGHAT and CDR2 FQNNGV.

The CDR3 DNA follows: TGTGCCACCAGCACCCGAAACTACGAGCAGTACTTC. As protein: CATSTRNYEQYF. The chain recombines TRBV15 with TRBJ2-4; the D is unclear. The J call may be mistaken, given a closer DNA end match to TRBJ2-7. The germline V gene encodes CDR1 LNHNV and CDR2 YYDKDF (reference sequence). The length of the CDR3 is 12 residues.

The CDR3 protein is CASSLSGQGPYEQYF. Here the CDR3 DNA reads TGTGCCAGCAGCTTAAGCGGGCAGGGCCCCTACGAGCAGTACTTC. The V gene is TRBV7-3, the J gene TRBJ2-7; either TRBD1 or TRBD2 may supply D (5 bases each). The CDR3 runs 15 residues. V gave up 1 base and J gave up 2 bases, with 12 bases separating them. Germline V gives CDR1 SGHTA, CDR2 FQGTGA.

The rearrangement uses TRBV12-3 or TRBV12-4 and TRBJ2-2; the match to TRBD2 covers 11 bases. This CDR3 is built from 14 residues. Losses at the gene ends were 7 bases for V and 4 bases for J; bases not matched to a gene: 2. CDR3 sequence: CASTLAGGTGELFF. The CDR3, as DNA: TGTGCCAGCACCCTAGCGGGAGGCACCGGGGAGCTGTTTTTT.

The chain carries TRBV5-1 and TRBJ1-1; TRBD1 matches 7 bases. Germline CDR1 reads SGHRS; CDR2 reads YFSETQ. V shed 2 bases and J 5 bases; nucleotides not matched to a gene: 6. This CDR3 comprises 14 residues. CDR3 protein: CASSLRGPVTEAFF. The CDR3 region has the DNA TGCGCCAGCAGCTTAAGGGGGCCGGTAACTGAAGCTTTCTTT.

The chain couples TRBV7-2 to TRBJ1-2; maybe TRBD1 (5 bases). CDR1 SGHTA and CDR2 FQGNSA come from the germline V gene. Trimming took 6 bases from V and 0 from J, leaving 17 bases between them. This CDR3 has 16 amino acids. The CDR3 DNA reads TGTGCCAGCAGTTCTATAGGCACAGGCACTAACTATGGCTACACCTTC. Translating gives CASSSIGTGTNYGYTF. The full variable domain, in which reference TRBV7-2 and TRBJ1-2 provide the parts outside the CDR3, is GAGVSQSPSNKVTEKGKDVELRCDPISGHTALYWYRQSLGQGLEFLIYFQGNSAPDKSGLPSDRFSAERTGGSVSTLTIQRTQQEDSAVYLCASSSIGTGTNYGYTFGSGTRLTVV.

This rearrangement joins TRBV11-2 to TRBJ2-1; TRBD1 is a possible D gene (6 bases). This CDR3 is 16 amino acids long. V shed 5 bases and J shed 4 bases, with 18 bases lying between them. Per germline, CDR1 SGHAT and CDR2 FQNNGV. The CDR3 region is CASSPTTGPLYNEQFF. The CDR3 DNA follows: TGTGCCAGCAGCCCTACTACAGGGCCGCTTTACAATGAGCAGTTCTTC. The whole variable domain, remainder taken from reference TRBV11-2 and TRBJ2-1, is EAGVAQSPRYKIIEKRQSVAFWCNPISGHATLYWYQQILGQGPKLLIQFQNNGVVDDSQLPKDRFSAERLKGVDSTLKIQPAKLEDSAVYLCASSPTTGPLYNEQFFGPGTRLTVL.

V and J are TRBV29-1 and TRBJ1-4; 8 bases line up with TRBD1. From germline, CDR1 is SQVTM and CDR2 ANQGSEA. The V and J ends lost 4 bases and 5 bases, in that order; junction bases with no gene match: 6. The CDR3 totals 14 residues. CDR3 nucleotide sequence: TGCAGCGTTGGGACAGGGAAGGGGAATGAAAAACTGTTTTTT. This gives the protein CSVGTGKGNEKLFF.

The chain recombines TRBV4-1 with TRBJ2-1, with D perhaps matching TRBD1 or TRBD2 (5 bases each). Trimming pared 1 base from V and 0 bases from J, leaving 10 bases between. CDR3 length: 16 amino acids. Germline-derived CDR1 and CDR2 are MGHRA and YSYEKL. The CDR3, as DNA: TGCGCCAGCAGCCAAGGGGACCGTAGCTCCTACAATGAGCAGTTCTTC. It codes for CASSQGDRSSYNEQFF.

V gene TRBV6-2 or TRBV6-3 combines with J gene TRBJ1-4; no definite D call. Per the germline V gene, CDR1 is MNHEY and CDR2 is SVGEGT. The CDR3 is 16 amino acids. The ends were cut back, 5 bases at V and 0 bases at J, with 13 bases in the middle. The chain's CDR3 is CASSPHGGATNEKLFF. The CDR3 bases are TGTGCCAGCAGTCCCCACGGAGGAGCAACTAATGAAAAACTGTTTTTT.